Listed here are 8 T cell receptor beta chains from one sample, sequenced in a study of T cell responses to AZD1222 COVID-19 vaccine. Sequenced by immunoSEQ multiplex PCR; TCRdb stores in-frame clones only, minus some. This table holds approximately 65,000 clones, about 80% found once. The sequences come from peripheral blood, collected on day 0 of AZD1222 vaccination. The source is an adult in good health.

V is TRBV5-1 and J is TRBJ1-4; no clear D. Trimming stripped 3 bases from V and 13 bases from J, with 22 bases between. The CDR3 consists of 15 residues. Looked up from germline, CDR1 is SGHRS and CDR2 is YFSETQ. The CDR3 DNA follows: TGCGCCAGCAGCTCCGGGAATCAGCTTCGGTCCGGACTGTTTTTT. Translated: CASSSGNQLRSGLFF.

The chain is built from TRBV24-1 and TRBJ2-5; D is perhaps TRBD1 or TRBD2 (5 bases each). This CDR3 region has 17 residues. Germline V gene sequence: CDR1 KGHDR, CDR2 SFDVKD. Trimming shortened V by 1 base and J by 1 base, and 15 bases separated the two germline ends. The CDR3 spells CATSDFPPGQGQETQYF. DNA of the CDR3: TGTGCCACCAGTGATTTTCCCCCGGGGCAGGGCCAAGAGACCCAGTACTTC.

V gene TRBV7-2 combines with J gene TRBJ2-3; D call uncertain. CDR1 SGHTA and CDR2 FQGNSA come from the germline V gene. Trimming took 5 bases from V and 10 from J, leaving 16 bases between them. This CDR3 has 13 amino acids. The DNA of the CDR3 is TGTGCCAGCAGCATCGGACCCATGAACCCGCAGTATTTT. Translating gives CASSIGPMNPQYF.

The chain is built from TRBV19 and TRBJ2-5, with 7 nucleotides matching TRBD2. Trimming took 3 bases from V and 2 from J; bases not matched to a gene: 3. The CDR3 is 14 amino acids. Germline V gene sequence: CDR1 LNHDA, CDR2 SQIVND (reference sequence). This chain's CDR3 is CASSIWGGQETQYF. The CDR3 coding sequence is TGTGCCAGTAGTATTTGGGGGGGTCAAGAGACCCAGTACTTC. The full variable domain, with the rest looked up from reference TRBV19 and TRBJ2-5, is DGGITQSPKYLFRKEGQNVTLSCEQNLNHDAMYWYRQDPGQGLRLIYYSQIVNDFQKGDIAEGYSVSREKKESFPLTVTSAQKNPTAFYLCASSIWGGQETQYFGPGTRLLVL.

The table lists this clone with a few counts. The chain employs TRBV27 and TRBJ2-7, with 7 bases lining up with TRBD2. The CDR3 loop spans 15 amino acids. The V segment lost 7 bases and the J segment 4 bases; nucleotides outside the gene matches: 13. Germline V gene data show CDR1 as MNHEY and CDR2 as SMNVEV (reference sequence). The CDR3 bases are TGTGCCAGCACCCCTAGGGGCGGGGGAGCGTACGAGCAGTACTTC. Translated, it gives CASTPRGGGAYEQYF.

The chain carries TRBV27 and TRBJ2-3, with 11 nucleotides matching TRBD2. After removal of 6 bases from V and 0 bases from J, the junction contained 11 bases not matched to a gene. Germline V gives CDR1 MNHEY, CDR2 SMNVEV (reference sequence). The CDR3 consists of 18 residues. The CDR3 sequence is CASRLAGGPYGSTDTQYF. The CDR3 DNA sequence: TGTGCCAGCAGGTTAGCGGGGGGGCCTTATGGTAGCACAGATACGCAGTATTTT.

This CDR3 reads CASSLQGQGNTEAFF. The CDR3 nucleotides read TGTGCCAGCAGCTTACAAGGACAGGGGAACACTGAAGCTTTCTTT. V is TRBV7-2 and J is TRBJ1-1, with 8 positions matching TRBD1. V was pared by 2 bases and J by 1 base, with 3 bases of the junction left unmatched. CDR1 and CDR2 (germline): SGHTA, FQGNSA. The CDR3 is made up of 15 amino acids.

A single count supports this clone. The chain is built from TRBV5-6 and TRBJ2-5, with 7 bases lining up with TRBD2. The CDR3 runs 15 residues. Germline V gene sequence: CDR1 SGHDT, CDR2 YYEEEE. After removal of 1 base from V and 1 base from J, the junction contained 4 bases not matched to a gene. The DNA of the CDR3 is TGTGCCAGCAGCTTGTTCGGGGGGACCCAAGAGACCCAGTACTTC. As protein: CASSLFGGTQETQYF.